This entry is about one T cell receptor (beta chain). The antigen remains undetermined. The sample comes from a study of cytotoxic CD8 clonotypes in ibrutinib-treated CLL. Overall study context: Across samples, productive templates numbered a few hundred thousand and productive rearrangements reached approximately 100,000 on average.

Germline V gene data show CDR1 as SGHRS and CDR2 as YFSETQ. CDR3 length: 14 amino acids. V was clipped by 2 bases and J by 3 bases, with 12 bases between them. Study findings and constraints: Private clonotypes, not public ones, expanded at ibrutinib response. Against age-matched healthy donors, baseline clonality ran higher and tracked circulating CD8+ T-cell counts. Samples were collected at differing times from sustained-remission and progressing patients.

Libraries were prepared by immunoSEQ multiplex PCR; TCRdb keeps only in-frame clonotypes and omits some of them. This sample has hundreds of thousands of clones, with about 64% found just once. The material sequenced was PBMCs, taken after 36 months of ibrutinib treatment. The rearrangement links TRBV5-1 to TRBJ2-7; either TRBD1 or TRBD2 may fit D (6 bases each). The source of this sequence is a human donor with chronic lymphocytic leukemia. CDR3 region: CASSLGGPSYEQYF. The CDR3 DNA follows: TGCGCCAGCAGCTTAGGGGGGCCGAGCTACGAGCAGTACTTC.